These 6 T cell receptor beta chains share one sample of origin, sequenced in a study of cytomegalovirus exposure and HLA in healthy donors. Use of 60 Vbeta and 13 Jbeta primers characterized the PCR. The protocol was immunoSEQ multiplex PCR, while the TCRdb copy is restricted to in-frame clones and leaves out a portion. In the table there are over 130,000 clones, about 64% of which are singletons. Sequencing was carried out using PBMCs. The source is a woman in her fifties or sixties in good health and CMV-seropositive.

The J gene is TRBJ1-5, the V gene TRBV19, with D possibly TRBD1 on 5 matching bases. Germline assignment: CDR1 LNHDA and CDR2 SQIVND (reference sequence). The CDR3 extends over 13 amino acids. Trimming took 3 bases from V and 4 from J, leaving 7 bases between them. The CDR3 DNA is TGTGCCAGTAGTATCTCAGGGAATCAGCCCCAGCATTTT. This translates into CASSISGNQPQHF. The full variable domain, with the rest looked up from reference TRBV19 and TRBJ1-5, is DGGITQSPKYLFRKEGQNVTLSCEQNLNHDAMYWYRQDPGQGLRLIYYSQIVNDFQKGDIAEGYSVSREKKESFPLTVTSAQKNPTAFYLCASSISGNQPQHFGDGTRLSIL.

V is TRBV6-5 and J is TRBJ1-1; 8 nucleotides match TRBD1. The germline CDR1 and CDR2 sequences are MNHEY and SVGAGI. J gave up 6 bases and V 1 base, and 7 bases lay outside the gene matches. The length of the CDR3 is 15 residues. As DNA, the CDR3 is TGTGCCAGCAGTTACTTCTCCAGGGGGCTGCCTGAAGCTTTCTTT. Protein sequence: CASSYFSRGLPEAFF.

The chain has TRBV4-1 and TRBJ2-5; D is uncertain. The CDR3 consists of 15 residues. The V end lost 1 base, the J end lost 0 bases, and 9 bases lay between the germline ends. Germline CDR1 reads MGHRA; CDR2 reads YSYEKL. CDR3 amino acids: CASSQGYRNQETQYF. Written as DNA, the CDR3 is TGCGCCAGCAGCCAAGGTTATAGAAACCAAGAGACCCAGTACTTC.

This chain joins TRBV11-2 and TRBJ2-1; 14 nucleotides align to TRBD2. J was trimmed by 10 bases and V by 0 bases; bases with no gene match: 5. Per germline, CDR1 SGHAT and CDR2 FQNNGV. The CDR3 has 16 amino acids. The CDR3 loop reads CASSLEGLAGVGEQFF. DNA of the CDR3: TGTGCCAGCAGCTTAGAGGGACTAGCGGGAGTGGGCGAGCAGTTCTTC.

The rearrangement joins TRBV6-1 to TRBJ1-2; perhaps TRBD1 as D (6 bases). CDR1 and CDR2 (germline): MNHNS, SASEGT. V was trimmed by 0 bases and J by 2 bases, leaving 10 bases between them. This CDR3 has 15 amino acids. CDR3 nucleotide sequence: TGTGCCAGCAGTGAAGCACAGGGAGGGAACTATGGCTACACCTTC. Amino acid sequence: CASSEAQGGNYGYTF.

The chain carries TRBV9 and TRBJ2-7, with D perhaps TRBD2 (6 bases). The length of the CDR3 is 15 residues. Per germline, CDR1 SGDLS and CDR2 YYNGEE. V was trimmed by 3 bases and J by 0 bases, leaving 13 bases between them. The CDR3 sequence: CASSAFRDSSYEQYF. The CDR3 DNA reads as TGTGCCAGCAGCGCCTTCAGGGACTCCTCCTACGAGCAGTACTTC.